This TCR beta chain was captured by sequencing in a study of siplizumab effects on memory and regulatory T cells. Libraries were prepared by immunoSEQ multiplex PCR; TCRdb keeps only in-frame clonotypes and omits some of them. This sample has some 100,000 clones, with roughly 94% found just once. The source material was non-Treg CD4+ T cells sorted from blood. This clonotype originated in a human donor in good health.

The CDR3 sequence: CASSLTARGHRDTQYF. The CDR3 DNA is TGTGCCAGCAGCTTAACCGCCAGGGGGCACAGGGATACGCAGTATTTT. This rearrangement joins TRBV7-3 to TRBJ2-3; 8 bases align to TRBD1. The trim removed 0 bases at V and 6 bases at J, leaving 8 bases unmatched. Germline V CDR1 and CDR2: SGHTA, FQGTGA. CDR3 length equals 16 residues.